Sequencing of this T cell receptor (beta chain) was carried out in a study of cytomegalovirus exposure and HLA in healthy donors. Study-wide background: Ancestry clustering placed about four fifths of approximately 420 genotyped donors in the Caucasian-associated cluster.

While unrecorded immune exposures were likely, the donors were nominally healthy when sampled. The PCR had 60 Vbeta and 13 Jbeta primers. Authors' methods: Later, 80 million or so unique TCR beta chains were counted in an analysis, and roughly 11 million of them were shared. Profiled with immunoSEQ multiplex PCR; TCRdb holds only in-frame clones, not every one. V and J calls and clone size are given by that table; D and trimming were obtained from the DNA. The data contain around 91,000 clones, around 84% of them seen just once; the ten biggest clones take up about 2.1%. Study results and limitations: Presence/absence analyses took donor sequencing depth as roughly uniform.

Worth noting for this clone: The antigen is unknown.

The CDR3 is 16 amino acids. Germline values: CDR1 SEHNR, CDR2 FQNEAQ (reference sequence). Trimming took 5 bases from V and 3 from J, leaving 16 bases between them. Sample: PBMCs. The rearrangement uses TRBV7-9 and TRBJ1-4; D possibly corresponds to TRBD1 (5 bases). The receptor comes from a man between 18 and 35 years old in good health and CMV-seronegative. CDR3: CASSPSQGWANEKLFF. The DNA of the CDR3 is TGTGCCAGCAGCCCAAGTCAGGGTTGGGCTAATGAAAAACTGTTTTTT.